What follows is one TCR beta chain and its context. Sequencing of TCR beta, carried out with a high-throughput approach, was applied to CD8+ and CD4+ T cells from the blood. Random hexamers were used to reverse transcribe roughly 0.45 to 1 ug of RNA. Amplification of the TCR beta CDR3 was carried out by immunoSEQ multiplex PCR, which spanned a total of 54 Vbeta and 13 Jbeta segments. TCRdb passed the immunoSEQ multiplex PCR reads through MiXCR, listing each CDR3 protein once. Of about 300,000 distinct CDR3 sequences in the sample, around 89% were seen once. The data belong to a study of CD8 T cells in Susac syndrome. Germline CDR1 reads DFQATT; CDR2 reads SNEGSKA (reference sequence). V was cut by 0 bases and J by 0 bases, with 4 bases left in between. The CDR3 sequence is 13 residues long.

This TCR was recovered from a human donor with multiple sclerosis. The chain has TRBV20-1 and TRBJ2-3; D gene unclear. The specimen was CD8+ T cells from PBMCs. CDR3 loop: CSARDPSTDTQYF. The CDR3 DNA reads TGCAGTGCTAGAGACCCAAGCACAGATACGCAGTATTTT.